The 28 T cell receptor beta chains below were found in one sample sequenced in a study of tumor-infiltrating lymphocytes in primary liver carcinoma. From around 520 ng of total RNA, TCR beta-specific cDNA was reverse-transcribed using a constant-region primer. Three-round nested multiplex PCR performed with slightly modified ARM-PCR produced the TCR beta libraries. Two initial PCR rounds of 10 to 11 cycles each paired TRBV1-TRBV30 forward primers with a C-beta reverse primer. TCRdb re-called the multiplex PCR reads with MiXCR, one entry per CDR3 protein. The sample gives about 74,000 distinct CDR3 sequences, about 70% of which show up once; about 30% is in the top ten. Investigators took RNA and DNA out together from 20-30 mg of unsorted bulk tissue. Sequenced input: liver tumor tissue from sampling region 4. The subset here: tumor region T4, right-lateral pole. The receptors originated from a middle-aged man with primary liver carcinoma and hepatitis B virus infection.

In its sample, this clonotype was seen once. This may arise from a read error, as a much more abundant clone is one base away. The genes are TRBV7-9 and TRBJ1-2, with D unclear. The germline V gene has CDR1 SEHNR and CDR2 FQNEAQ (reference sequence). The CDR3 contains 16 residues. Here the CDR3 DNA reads TGTGCCGGCAGCTTATCGACTGATTACTCTTTCGCGGGCTACACCTTC. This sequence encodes CAGSLSTDYSFAGYTF.

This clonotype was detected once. CDR3 in amino acids: CSVDGGGDQDEQYF. DNA for the CDR3: TGCAGCGTCGATGGGGGTGGAGATCAGGATGAGCAGTACTTC. The rearrangement uses TRBV29-1 and TRBJ2-7; TRBD1 or TRBD2 may be the D gene (5 bases each). CDR1 is SQVTM, CDR2 ANQGSEA, per germline. The CDR3 runs 14 residues. Trimming removed 6 bases at V and 7 bases at J, with 22 bases between.

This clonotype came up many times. CDR3 DNA: TGTGCCAGCAGCAAAGCGCGGGGCAGGAGGGGATACGAGCAGTACTTC. This sequence encodes CASSKARGRRGYEQYF. The rearrangement joins TRBV21-1 to TRBJ2-7; whether TRBD2, the table's D call, matches the DNA was not checked. TRBV21-1 is noted as a pseudogene. There are 16 residues in the CDR3.

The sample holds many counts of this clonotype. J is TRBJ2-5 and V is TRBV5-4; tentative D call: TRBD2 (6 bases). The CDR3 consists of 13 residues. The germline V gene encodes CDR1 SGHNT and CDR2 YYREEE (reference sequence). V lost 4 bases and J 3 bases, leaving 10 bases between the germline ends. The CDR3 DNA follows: TGTGCCAGCAGCCTCGCGGGGAAAGAGACCCAGTACTTC. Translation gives CASSLAGKETQYF.

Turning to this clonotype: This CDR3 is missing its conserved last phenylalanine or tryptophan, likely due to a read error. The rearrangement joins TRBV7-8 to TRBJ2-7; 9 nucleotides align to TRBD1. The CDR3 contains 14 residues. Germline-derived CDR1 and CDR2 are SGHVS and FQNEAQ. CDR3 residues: CASSLGHRDRDQYL. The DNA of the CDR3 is TGTGCCAGTAGCTTAGGGCACAGGGACAGGGACCAGTACCTC.

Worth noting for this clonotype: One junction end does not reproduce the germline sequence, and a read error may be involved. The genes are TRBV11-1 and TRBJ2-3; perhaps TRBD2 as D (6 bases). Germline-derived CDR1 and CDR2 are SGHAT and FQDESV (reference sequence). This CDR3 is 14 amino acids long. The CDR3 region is CVSNRDCARDMQYF. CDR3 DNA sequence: TGTGTCAGCAATCGGGACTGTGCCCGAGATATGCAGTATTTT.

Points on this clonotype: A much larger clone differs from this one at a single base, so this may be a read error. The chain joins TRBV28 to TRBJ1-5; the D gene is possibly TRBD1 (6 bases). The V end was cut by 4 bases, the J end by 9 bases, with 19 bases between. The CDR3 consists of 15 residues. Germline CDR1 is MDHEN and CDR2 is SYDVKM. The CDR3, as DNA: TGTGCCAGCAGTTCCCCTCGGACAGCGATCCGGCCCCAGCATTTT. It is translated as CASSSPRTAIRPQHF.

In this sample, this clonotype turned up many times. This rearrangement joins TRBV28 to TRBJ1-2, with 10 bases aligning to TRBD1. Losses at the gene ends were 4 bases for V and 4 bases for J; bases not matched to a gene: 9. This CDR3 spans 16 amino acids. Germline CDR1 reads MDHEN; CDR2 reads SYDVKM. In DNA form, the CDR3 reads TGTGCCAGCAGTTCCGGGACAGGGGATAAGGGCTATGGCTACACCTTC. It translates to CASSSGTGDKGYGYTF.

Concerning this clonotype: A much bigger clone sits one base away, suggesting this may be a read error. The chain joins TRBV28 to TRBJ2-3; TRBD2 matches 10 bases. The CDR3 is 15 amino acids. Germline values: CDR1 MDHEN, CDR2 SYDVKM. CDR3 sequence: CVSSWASGRSDTQYF. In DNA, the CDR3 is TGTGTCAGCAGTTGGGCTAGCGGGAGATCAGATACGCAGTATTTT.

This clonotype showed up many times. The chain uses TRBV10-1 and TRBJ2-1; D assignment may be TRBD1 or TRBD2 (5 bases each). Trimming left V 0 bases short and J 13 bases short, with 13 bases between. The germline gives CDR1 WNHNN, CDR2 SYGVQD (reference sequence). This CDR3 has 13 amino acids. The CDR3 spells CASSESPGREQFF. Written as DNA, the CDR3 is TGCGCCAGCAGTGAGTCTCCGGGACGAGAACAGTTCTTC.

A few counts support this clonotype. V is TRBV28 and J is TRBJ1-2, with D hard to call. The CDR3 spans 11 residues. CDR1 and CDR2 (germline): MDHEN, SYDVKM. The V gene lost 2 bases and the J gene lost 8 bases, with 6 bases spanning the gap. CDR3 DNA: TGTGCCAGCAGTTTAGACGACGGCTACACCTTC. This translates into CASSLDDGYTF.

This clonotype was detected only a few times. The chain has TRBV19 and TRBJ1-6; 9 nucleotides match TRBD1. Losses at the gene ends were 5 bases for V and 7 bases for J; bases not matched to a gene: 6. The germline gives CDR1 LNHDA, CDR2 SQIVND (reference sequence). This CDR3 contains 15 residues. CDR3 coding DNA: TGTGCCAGTAGTGTCTTAACAGGGGGCAATTCACCCCTCCACTTT. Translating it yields CASSVLTGGNSPLHF.

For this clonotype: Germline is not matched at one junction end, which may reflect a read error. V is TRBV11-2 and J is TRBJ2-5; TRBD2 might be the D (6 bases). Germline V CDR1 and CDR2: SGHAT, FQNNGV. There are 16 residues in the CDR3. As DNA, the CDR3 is TGTACCAGCAGCTTAGTCTCGGCTAGCGAGCAAGAGACCCAGTACTTC. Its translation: CTSSLVSASEQETQYF.

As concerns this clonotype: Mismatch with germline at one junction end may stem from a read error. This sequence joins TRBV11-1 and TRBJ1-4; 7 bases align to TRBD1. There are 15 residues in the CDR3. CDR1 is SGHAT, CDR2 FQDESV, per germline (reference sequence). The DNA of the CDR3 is TGTGTCAGCAGCCACAACAGGGGACCCAATGAAAAACTGTTTTTC. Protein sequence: CVSSHNRGPNEKLFF.

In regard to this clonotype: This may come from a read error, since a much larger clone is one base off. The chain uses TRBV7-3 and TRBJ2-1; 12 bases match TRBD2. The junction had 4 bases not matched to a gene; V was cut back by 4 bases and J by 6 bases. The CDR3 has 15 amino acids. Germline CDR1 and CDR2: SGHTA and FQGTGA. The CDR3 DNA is TGTGCCAGCAGCTCCGGACTAGCGGGGAGCAATGAGCAGTTCTTC. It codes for CASSSGLAGSNEQFF.

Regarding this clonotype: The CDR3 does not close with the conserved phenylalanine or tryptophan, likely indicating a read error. The CDR3 coding sequence is TGTGCCAGCAGCCAAGGATCCGGGACGGGGACCTACGAGCAGTACTAC. It encodes CASSQGSGTGTYEQYY. The chain joins TRBV14 to TRBJ2-7; D might be TRBD1 or TRBD2, each matching 5 bases. The CDR3 covers 16 residues. V lost 1 base and J lost 2, with 15 bases in between. Germline CDR1 and CDR2: SGHDN and FVKESK.

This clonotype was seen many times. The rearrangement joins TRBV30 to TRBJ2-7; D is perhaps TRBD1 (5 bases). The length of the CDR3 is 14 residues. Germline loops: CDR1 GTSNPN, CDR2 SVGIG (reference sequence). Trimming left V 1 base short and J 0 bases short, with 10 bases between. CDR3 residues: CAWSDRRGSYEQYF. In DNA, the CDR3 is TGTGCCTGGAGTGATCGTAGGGGCTCCTACGAGCAGTACTTC.

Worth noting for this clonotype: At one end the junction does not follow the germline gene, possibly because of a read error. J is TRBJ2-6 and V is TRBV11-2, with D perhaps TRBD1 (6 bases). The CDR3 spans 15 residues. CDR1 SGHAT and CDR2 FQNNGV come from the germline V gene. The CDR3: CTSIQGLSGANVLTF. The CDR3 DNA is TGTACCAGCATCCAGGGGTTGTCTGGGGCAAACGTCCTGACTTTC. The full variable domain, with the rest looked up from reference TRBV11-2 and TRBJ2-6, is EAGVAQSPRYKIIEKRQSVAFWCNPISGHATLYWYQQILGQGPKLLIQFQNNGVVDDSQLPKDRFSAERLKGVDSTLKIQPAKLEDSAVYLCTSIQGLSGANVLTFGAGSRLTVL.

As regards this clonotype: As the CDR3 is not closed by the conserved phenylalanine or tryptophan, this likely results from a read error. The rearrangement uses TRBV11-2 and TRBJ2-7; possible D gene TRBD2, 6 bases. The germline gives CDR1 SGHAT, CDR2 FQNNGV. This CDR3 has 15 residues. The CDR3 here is CASGLAEDHEYDQYL. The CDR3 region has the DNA TGTGCCAGCGGCTTAGCGGAGGACCATGAGTACGATCAGTACTTA.

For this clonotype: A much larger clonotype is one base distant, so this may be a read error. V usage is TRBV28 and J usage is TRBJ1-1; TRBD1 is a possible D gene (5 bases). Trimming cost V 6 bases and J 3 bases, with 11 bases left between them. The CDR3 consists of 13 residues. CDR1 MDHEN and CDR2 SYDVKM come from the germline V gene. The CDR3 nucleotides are TGTGCCAGCAGATCCGACAGCCACACTGAAGCTTTCTTT. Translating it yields CASRSDSHTEAFF.

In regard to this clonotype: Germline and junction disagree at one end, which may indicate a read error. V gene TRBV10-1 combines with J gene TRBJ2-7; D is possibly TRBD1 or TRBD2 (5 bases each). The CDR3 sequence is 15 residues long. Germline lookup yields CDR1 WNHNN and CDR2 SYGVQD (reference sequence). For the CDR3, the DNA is TGCACCAGCAGTGAGACCTGGGACGCCGCCTACGAGCAGTACTTC. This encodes CTSSETWDAAYEQYF.

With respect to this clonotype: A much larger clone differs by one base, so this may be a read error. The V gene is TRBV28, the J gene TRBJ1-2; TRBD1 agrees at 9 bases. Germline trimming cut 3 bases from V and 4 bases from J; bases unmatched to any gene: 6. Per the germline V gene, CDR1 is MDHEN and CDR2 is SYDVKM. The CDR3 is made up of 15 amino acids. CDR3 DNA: TGTGCCAGCAGTTTTTCCGGGACAGGGTGCTATGGCTACACCTTC. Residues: CASSFSGTGCYGYTF.

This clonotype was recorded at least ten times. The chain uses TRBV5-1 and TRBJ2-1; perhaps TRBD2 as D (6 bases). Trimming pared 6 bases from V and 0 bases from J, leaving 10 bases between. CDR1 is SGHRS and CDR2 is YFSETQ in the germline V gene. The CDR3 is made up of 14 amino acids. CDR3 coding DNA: TGCGCCAGCACTTTAGCGGACTCCTACAATGAGCAGTTCTTC. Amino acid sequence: CASTLADSYNEQFF.

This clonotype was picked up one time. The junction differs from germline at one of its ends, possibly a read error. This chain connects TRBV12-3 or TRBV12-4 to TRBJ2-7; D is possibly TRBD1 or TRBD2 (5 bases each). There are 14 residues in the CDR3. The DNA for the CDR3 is TGTGCCAGACCGTTCGGGACGGTCTCCTACGCGCAGCACTTC. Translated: CARPFGTVSYAQHF.

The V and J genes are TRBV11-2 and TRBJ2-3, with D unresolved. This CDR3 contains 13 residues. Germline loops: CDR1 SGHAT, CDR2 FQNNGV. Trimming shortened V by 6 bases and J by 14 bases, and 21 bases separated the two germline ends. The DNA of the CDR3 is TGTGCCAGCAGAAAACCCGGATCGGATACGATGTATTTT. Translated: CASRKPGSDTMYF.

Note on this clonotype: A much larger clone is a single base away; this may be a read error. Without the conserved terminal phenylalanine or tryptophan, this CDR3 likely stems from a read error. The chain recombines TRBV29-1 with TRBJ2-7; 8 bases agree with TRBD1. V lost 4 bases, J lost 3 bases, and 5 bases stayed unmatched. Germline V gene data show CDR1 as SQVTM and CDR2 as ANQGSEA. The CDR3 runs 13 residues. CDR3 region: CSVGGQVGYEQYL. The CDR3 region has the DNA TGCAGCGTTGGGGGACAGGTGGGCTACGAGCAGTACCTC.

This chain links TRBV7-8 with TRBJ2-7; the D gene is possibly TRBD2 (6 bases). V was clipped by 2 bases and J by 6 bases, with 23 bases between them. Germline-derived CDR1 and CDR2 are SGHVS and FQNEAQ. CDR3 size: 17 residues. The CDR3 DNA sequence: TGTGCCAGCAGCTTATTTCGCGGGGTGACTAGGGAAAGCGAGCAGTACTTC. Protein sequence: CASSLFRGVTRESEQYF. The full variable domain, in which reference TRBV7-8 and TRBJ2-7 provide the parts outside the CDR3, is GAGVSQSPRYKVAKRGQDVALRCDPISGHVSLFWYQQALGQGPEFLTYFQNEAQLDKSGLPSDRFFAERPEGSVSTLKIQRTQQEDSAVYLCASSLFRGVTRESEQYFGPGTRLTVT.

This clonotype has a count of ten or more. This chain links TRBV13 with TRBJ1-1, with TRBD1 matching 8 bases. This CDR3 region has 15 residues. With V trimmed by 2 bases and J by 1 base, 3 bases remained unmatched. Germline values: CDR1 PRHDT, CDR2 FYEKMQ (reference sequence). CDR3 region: CASSLLGTGNTEAFF. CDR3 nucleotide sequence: TGTGCCAGCAGCTTACTTGGGACAGGGAACACTGAAGCTTTCTTT.